This note documents a single T cell receptor beta chain sequence. The protocol was immunoSEQ multiplex PCR, while the TCRdb copy is restricted to in-frame clones and leaves out a portion. Of under 90,000 clones listed, roughly 95% are singletons. This TCR was recovered from a man between 35 and 55 years old with rheumatoid arthritis. The source material was PBMCs.

The CDR3 nucleotides are TGTGCCAGCCGCCCGAGCCCCCATGAGCAGTTCTTC. This gives the protein CASRPSPHEQFF. The chain joins TRBV4-2 to TRBJ2-1; D ambiguous. Germline CDR1 LGHNA, CDR2 YNFKEQ. Trimming cost V 8 bases and J 8 bases, with 13 bases left between them. The CDR3 loop spans 12 amino acids.